A single sample gave rise to the 10 T cell receptor beta chains below, sequenced in a study of T cell responses to AZD1222 COVID-19 vaccine. Some clones are missing from TCRdb's copy, which holds only in-frame ones; the method was immunoSEQ multiplex PCR. The profile covers 150,000 or so clones, with roughly nine tenths appearing a single time and approximately 1.4% taken by the ten largest. Material: peripheral blood, obtained 28 days after the second AZD1222 dose. The receptors were gathered from an adult who received the AZD1222 COVID-19 vaccine.

The chain is built from TRBV9 and TRBJ2-1; maybe TRBD1 (6 bases). V gave up 0 bases and J gave up 0 bases, with 7 bases separating them. CDR1 and CDR2 from the germline V gene are SGDLS and YYNGEE. The CDR3 spans 15 residues. This CDR3 is CASSVEDSSYNEQFF. CDR3 nucleotides: TGTGCCAGCAGCGTAGAGGACAGCTCCTACAATGAGCAGTTCTTC.

The chain links TRBV11-1 to TRBJ1-6; no firm D call. Trimming cost V 3 bases and J 5 bases, with 8 bases left between them. Germline CDR1 and CDR2: SGHAT and FQDESV (reference sequence). The CDR3 covers 14 residues. The CDR3 loop is CASSFRDNNSPLHF. CDR3 nucleotide sequence: TGTGCCAGCAGCTTCCGGGATAATAATTCACCCCTCCACTTT.

This chain joins TRBV6-5 and TRBJ2-1, with 8 bases identical to TRBD2. Germline trimming cut 8 bases from V and 3 bases from J; bases unmatched to any gene: 9. The CDR3 extends over 15 amino acids. The germline CDR1 and CDR2 sequences are MNHEY and SVGAGI. CDR3 residues: CASLPAGGLYNEQFF. The CDR3 nucleotides read TGTGCCAGCCTCCCGGCGGGGGGACTCTACAATGAGCAGTTCTTC.

V is TRBV5-6 and J is TRBJ1-2, with TRBD1 identical over 7 bases. V was clipped by 4 bases and J by 4 bases; unmatched bases: 7. Germline V gives CDR1 SGHDT, CDR2 YYEEEE. This CDR3 is 14 amino acids long. CDR3 sequence reads: CASSRQGQTYGYTF. CDR3 coding DNA: TGTGCCAGCAGCCGACAGGGCCAGACCTATGGCTACACCTTC.

The CDR3 region has the DNA TGTGCCAGCAAGGATTTGGGCGGCGGAAGCACAGATACGCAGTATTTT. Its protein product is CASKDLGGGSTDTQYF. The rearrangement uses TRBV2 and TRBJ2-3; D unresolved. The CDR3 sequence is 16 residues long. Trimming pared 7 bases from V and 0 bases from J, leaving 17 bases between. Germline CDR1 SNHLY, CDR2 FYNNEI.

The rearrangement uses TRBV7-2 and TRBJ2-3, with a weak D call TRBD2 (6 bases). Germline CDR1 SGHTA, CDR2 FQGNSA. V gave up 2 bases and J gave up 0 bases, with 9 bases separating them. The CDR3 covers 15 residues. The DNA for the CDR3 is TGTGCCAGCAGCTTAAGCGGGCTTAGCACAGATACGCAGTATTTT. This sequence encodes CASSLSGLSTDTQYF.

The V call is TRBV7-8, the J call TRBJ1-4; possible D gene TRBD1, 5 bases. The CDR3 consists of 14 residues. V was clipped by 5 bases and J by 8 bases, with 15 bases between them. Per germline, CDR1 SGHVS and CDR2 FQNEAQ. Here the CDR3 reads CASSPFRDGEKLFF. The CDR3 coding sequence is TGTGCCAGCAGCCCATTCCGGGACGGGGAAAAACTGTTTTTT.

The rearrangement uses TRBV7-8 and TRBJ1-1; perhaps TRBD1 as D (5 bases). V lost 5 bases and J lost 4, with 8 bases in between. Germline CDR1 is SGHVS and CDR2 is FQNEAQ. The CDR3 loop spans 12 amino acids. The CDR3, as DNA: TGTGCCAGCAGCGGAAGGGGCACTGAAGCTTTCTTT. Its translation is CASSGRGTEAFF.

The rearrangement links TRBV5-1 to TRBJ1-6; D gene ambiguous. Deletions cut 7 bases from V and 9 bases from J, with 17 bases between. The CDR3 is 14 residues long. Germline assignment: CDR1 SGHRS and CDR2 YFSETQ. For the CDR3, the DNA is TGCGCCAGCTCTCGGACCAACGACGGTTCACCCCTCCACTTT. Protein: CASSRTNDGSPLHF.

A single count supports this clone. The chain carries TRBV25-1 and TRBJ1-6, with 7 nucleotides matching TRBD1. This CDR3 region has 13 residues. Germline CDR1 is MGHDK and CDR2 is SYGVNS. Germline trimming cut 9 bases from V and 7 bases from J; bases unmatched to any gene: 6. CDR3: CASSTGTNSPLHF. In nucleotides, the CDR3 is TGTGCCAGTTCGACAGGGACGAATTCACCCCTCCACTTT.